This entry features one T cell receptor beta chain sequence. Source study methods: Researchers report that nucleated cell counts were estimated from reference gene primer amplification. The table came from immunoSEQ multiplex PCR; TCRdb's copy has only in-frame clones and leaves some out. The DNA gave D and trimming, while V, J and clone size come from that table. The sample includes 130,000 or so clones, roughly 84% of them seen just once. This CDR3 region has 15 residues. The data were obtained in a study of blood T cell repertoires in COVID-19. The overall study: Samples of COVID-19 (acute and convalescent) were obtained from the United States, Italy and Spain. T cells, B-cell-depleted T cells, or PBMCs provided the cDNA or gDNA that served as material.

The chain employs TRBV21-1 and TRBJ2-3; the table's D call, TRBD2, has no DNA check behind it. TRBV21-1 constitutes a pseudogene. This TCR was recovered from a woman of 80 years or more with acute or convalescent COVID-19. Material for sequencing was peripheral blood. The CDR3 region is CASLSGGLSTDTQYF. CDR3 coding DNA: TGTGCCAGCCTGAGCGGGGGGCTGAGCACAGATACGCAGTATTTT.